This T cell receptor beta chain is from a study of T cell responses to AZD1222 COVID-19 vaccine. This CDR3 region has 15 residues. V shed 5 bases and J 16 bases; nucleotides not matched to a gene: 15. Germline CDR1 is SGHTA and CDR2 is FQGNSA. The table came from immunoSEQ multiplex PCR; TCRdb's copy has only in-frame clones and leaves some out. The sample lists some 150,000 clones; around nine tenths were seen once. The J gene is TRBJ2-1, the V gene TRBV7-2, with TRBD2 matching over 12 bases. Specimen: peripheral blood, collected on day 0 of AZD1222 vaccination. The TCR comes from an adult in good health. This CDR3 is CASSPGRSTSGSSFF. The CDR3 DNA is TGTGCCAGCAGCCCCGGGCGTTCGACTAGCGGGAGCTCTTTCTTC.